These 2 T cell receptor beta chains came from one sample sequenced in a study of vaccination effects on CD4 cells after COVID-19. Antigen-specific CD4+ T cells were expanded with viral peptide pools in the ViraFEST assay before sequencing. It was after 10 days of culture that CD4+ T cells were isolated. Prior SARS-CoV-2 infection was absent in the vaccine recipients, as shown by negative nucleocapsid antibodies. Clones were read by immunoSEQ multiplex PCR, and TCRdb kept only the in-frame ones, dropping some. The sample records fewer than 25,000 clones, 70% to 80% being singletons. For these receptors, no antigen is known. Sample: CD4+ T cells from PBMCs cultured with HCoV-OC43 spike peptides, taken before COVID-19 vaccination. Stated subset: HCoV-OC43 spike overlapping peptide pool stimulation. Receptors were obtained from a human donor who received a COVID-19 vaccine.

A single count supports this clone. This chain connects TRBV5-1 to TRBJ1-1; 7 bases agree with TRBD1. The CDR3 covers 15 residues. Trimming removed 7 bases from V and 1 base from J; junction bases left unmatched: 10. CDR1 and CDR2 from the germline V gene are SGHRS and YFSETQ. The CDR3: CASRRSGTENTEAFF. The CDR3, as DNA: TGCGCCAGCCGCCGATCCGGGACAGAGAACACTGAAGCTTTCTTT.

The count of this clone is one. J is TRBJ1-6 and V is TRBV11-2; D ambiguous. V was cut by 2 bases and J by 7 bases, with 18 bases left in between. Germline V lookup: CDR1 SGHAT, CDR2 FQNNGV. This CDR3 spans 17 amino acids. The CDR3 sequence is CASSLFAVGVGNSPLHF. CDR3 nucleotide sequence: TGTGCCAGCAGCTTATTTGCAGTGGGAGTTGGGAATTCACCCCTCCACTTT.